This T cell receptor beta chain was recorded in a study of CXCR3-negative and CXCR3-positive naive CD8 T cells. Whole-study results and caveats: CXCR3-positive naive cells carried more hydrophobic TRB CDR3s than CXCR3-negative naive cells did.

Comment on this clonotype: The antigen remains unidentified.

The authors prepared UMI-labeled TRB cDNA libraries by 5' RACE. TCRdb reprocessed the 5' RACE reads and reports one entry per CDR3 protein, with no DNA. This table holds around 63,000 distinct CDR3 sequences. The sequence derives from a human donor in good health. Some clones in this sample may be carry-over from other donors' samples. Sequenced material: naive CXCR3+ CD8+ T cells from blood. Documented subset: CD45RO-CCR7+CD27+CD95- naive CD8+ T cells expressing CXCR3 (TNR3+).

This CDR3 reads CSVEAEGSGNTIYF. The chain joins TRBV29-1 to TRBJ1-3. The CDR3 spans 14 residues. Germline values: CDR1 SQVTM, CDR2 ANQGSEA.